The 32 T cell receptor beta chains below come from one sample, sequenced in a study of T cells after posttransplantation cyclophosphamide. Sequencing used immunoSEQ multiplex PCR; TCRdb keeps in-frame clones, though not all of them. The sample has roughly 20,000 clones; roughly 98% are singletons. The specimen was naive CD8+ T cells sorted from PBMCs. The receptors were gathered from a man aged 35 to 55 in good health, CMV-negative, and a related stem cell transplant donor.

The chain employs TRBV27 and TRBJ2-5, with 11 positions matching TRBD2. The V and J ends lost 4 bases and 2 bases, in that order; junction bases with no gene match: 6. This CDR3 contains 16 residues. CDR1 and CDR2 (germline): MNHEY, SMNVEV (reference sequence). CDR3 sequence reads: CASSSPRLAGQETQYF. The CDR3 DNA is TGTGCCAGCAGTTCGCCACGACTAGCGGGACAAGAGACCCAGTACTTC.

This sequence joins TRBV18 and TRBJ2-7, with 7 bases fitting TRBD1. CDR3 size: 14 residues. CDR1 and CDR2 (germline): KGHSH, LQKENI. Losses at the gene ends were 6 bases for V and 3 bases for J; bases not matched to a gene: 8. Here the CDR3 reads CASSDRALYYEQYF. In DNA form, the CDR3 reads TGTGCCAGCTCCGACAGGGCGTTGTACTACGAGCAGTACTTC.

This rearrangement joins TRBV15 to TRBJ1-3; 7 positions match TRBD1. The ends lost 1 base at V and 2 bases at J; junction bases unmatched: 2. The CDR3 spans 15 residues. From germline, CDR1 is LNHNV and CDR2 YYDKDF (reference sequence). This chain's CDR3 is CATSRGRGPGNTIYF. In DNA form, the CDR3 reads TGTGCCACCAGCAGAGGGAGGGGGCCTGGAAACACCATATATTTT.

The rearrangement links TRBV11-2 to TRBJ2-3; D possibly corresponds to TRBD2 (6 bases). Germline-derived CDR1 and CDR2 are SGHAT and FQNNGV. This CDR3 is 13 amino acids long. Trimming took off 6 bases at V and 4 bases at J, with 11 bases between the two ends. CDR3 residues: CASRGEVSDTQYF. As DNA, the CDR3 is TGTGCCAGCAGGGGGGAGGTTTCAGATACGCAGTATTTT.

V gene TRBV5-1 combines with J gene TRBJ2-1; 7 bases line up with TRBD2. V dropped 0 bases and J dropped 2; count of bases not matched to a gene: 5. The length of the CDR3 is 16 residues. Germline CDR1 reads SGHRS; CDR2 reads YFSETQ. The CDR3, as DNA: TGCGCCAGCAGCTTGGAGACGGCGGGGGCCTACAATGAGCAGTTCTTC. It encodes CASSLETAGAYNEQFF.

The CDR3 loop reads CASRAGTGNTEAFF. CDR3 sequence (DNA): TGTGCCAGCAGGGCCGGGACAGGGAACACTGAAGCTTTCTTT. The gene calls are TRBV28 and TRBJ1-1, with 8 positions matching TRBD1. V lost 6 bases, J lost 1 base, and 4 bases stayed unmatched. The CDR3 length is 14 residues. Germline lookup yields CDR1 MDHEN and CDR2 SYDVKM.

This clone was detected only once. The chain joins TRBV28 to TRBJ1-5; 7 bases line up with TRBD1. The CDR3 covers 14 residues. V shed 3 bases, J shed 5 bases, and the junction held 4 bases outside the gene matches. CDR1 and CDR2 from the germline V gene are MDHEN and SYDVKM. CDR3 bases: TGTGCCAGCAGTTTCGGGACAGCGGATCAGCCCCAGCATTTT. Translation: CASSFGTADQPQHF.

The CDR3 region has the DNA TGTGCCAGCAGTACGTACAGGGCCCTTCCCTACGAGCAGTACTTC. Its protein is CASSTYRALPYEQYF. The chain has TRBV28 and TRBJ2-7; perhaps TRBD1 as D (6 bases). V was trimmed by 5 bases and J by 2 bases, leaving 16 bases between them. The CDR3 contains 15 residues. Germline CDR1 and CDR2: MDHEN and SYDVKM.

V and J are TRBV6-5 and TRBJ2-1; D perhaps matches TRBD2 (6 bases). The CDR3 has 15 amino acids. Germline V CDR1 and CDR2: MNHEY, SVGAGI. Trimming took off 5 bases at V and 1 base at J, with 12 bases between the two ends. CDR3 region: CASSLSGKSYNEQFF. DNA of the CDR3: TGTGCCAGCAGTCTTAGCGGCAAGTCCTACAATGAGCAGTTCTTC.

The CDR3 nucleotides read TGTGCCAGCAGTACCGACCAGGGGGATGAATTTATCCCGGCCGGGGAGCTGTTTTTT. Its protein product is CASSTDQGDEFIPAGELFF. This chain uses TRBV28 with TRBJ2-2; 7 nucleotides agree with TRBD1. The CDR3 covers 19 residues. After removal of 5 bases from V and 6 bases from J, the junction contained 21 bases not matched to a gene. Germline CDR1 MDHEN, CDR2 SYDVKM.

The CDR3 nucleotides are TGTGCCAGCAGTTACTCGAGGAAGTTTGAAGCTTTCTTT. Amino acid sequence: CASSYSRKFEAFF. The chain combines TRBV6-5 with TRBJ1-1, with D unresolved. In germline, CDR1 is MNHEY, CDR2 SVGAGI. The CDR3 sequence is 13 residues long. Trimming removed 0 bases at V and 7 bases at J, with 9 bases between.

The chain uses TRBV2 and TRBJ1-1; TRBD1 might be the D (6 bases). Trimming left V 5 bases short and J 0 bases short, with 13 bases between. The CDR3 loop spans 15 amino acids. Germline V gene sequence: CDR1 SNHLY, CDR2 FYNNEI. Here the CDR3 reads CASSLEGTLNTEAFF. The CDR3 DNA reads TGTGCCAGCAGTCTCGAAGGGACACTGAACACTGAAGCTTTCTTT.

This rearrangement joins TRBV19 to TRBJ2-7; 7 bases fit TRBD1. CDR3 length: 17 residues. V shed 3 bases, J shed 1 base, and the junction held 12 bases outside the gene matches. Germline loops: CDR1 LNHDA, CDR2 SQIVND (reference sequence). This CDR3 is CASSIGWTGALSYEQYF. The DNA for the CDR3 is TGTGCCAGTAGTATCGGATGGACAGGTGCTTTATCCTACGAGCAGTACTTC. Full variable domain (remainder filled in from reference TRBV19 and TRBJ2-7): DGGITQSPKYLFRKEGQNVTLSCEQNLNHDAMYWYRQDPGQGLRLIYYSQIVNDFQKGDIAEGYSVSREKKESFPLTVTSAQKNPTAFYLCASSIGWTGALSYEQYFGPGTRLTVT.

The CDR3 DNA follows: TGCGCCAGCAGGTCTAGGGATACGCAGTATTTT. This translates into CASRSRDTQYF. The V call is TRBV5-1, the J call TRBJ2-3; D not certain. The CDR3 is 11 amino acids. Trimming stripped 5 bases from V and 6 bases from J, with 7 bases between. The V gene's germline CDR1 is SGHRS and CDR2 YFSETQ.

This sequence joins TRBV6-5 and TRBJ2-2; the match to TRBD2 covers 7 bases. The CDR3 length is 14 residues. Germline CDR1 MNHEY, CDR2 SVGAGI. With V trimmed by 0 bases and J by 6 bases, 1 base remained unmatched. The CDR3, as DNA: TGTGCCAGCAGTTACTCGGGAGGGGCCGGGGAGCTGTTTTTT. It yields the protein CASSYSGGAGELFF.

This chain links TRBV19 with TRBJ2-1; D is possibly TRBD2 (5 bases). The CDR3 has 15 residues. Trimming left V 6 bases short and J 2 bases short, with 14 bases between. Germline CDR1 reads LNHDA; CDR2 reads SQIVND (reference sequence). CDR3 sequence: CASSQKRNPYNEQFF. As DNA, the CDR3 is TGTGCCAGTAGCCAAAAGCGGAACCCCTACAATGAGCAGTTCTTC.

The gene calls are TRBV5-1 and TRBJ2-1; D might be TRBD1 (5 bases). The CDR3 length is 14 residues. V lost 4 bases to trimming and J lost 3 bases, with 11 bases between them. Germline CDR1 and CDR2: SGHRS and YFSETQ. CDR3 DNA: TGCGCCAGCAGCCTCTCAGACAGCTACAATGAGCAGTTCTTC. Translated, it gives CASSLSDSYNEQFF.

The rearrangement uses TRBV7-6 and TRBJ1-3; unclear D gene. CDR3 length: 16 residues. V lost 1 base, J lost 0 bases, and 10 bases lay in between. From germline, CDR1 is SGHVS and CDR2 FNYEAQ. CDR3 bases: TGTGCCAGCAGCTTAGATTCGGGGATCTCTGGAAACACCATATATTTT. It is translated as CASSLDSGISGNTIYF.

This chain connects TRBV9 to TRBJ2-3, with 14 bases matching TRBD2. The CDR3 consists of 18 residues. Looked up from germline, CDR1 is SGDLS and CDR2 is YYNGEE. V was clipped by 5 bases and J by 1 base; unmatched bases: 9. CDR3 DNA sequence: TGTGCCAGCAGTGATGGGACTAGCGGGAGTTGGGGCACAGATACGCAGTATTTT. Translated: CASSDGTSGSWGTDTQYF.

V and J are TRBV30 and TRBJ1-1; D possibly corresponds to TRBD1 (6 bases). The CDR3 has 14 amino acids. From germline, CDR1 is GTSNPN and CDR2 SVGIG (reference sequence). Deletions cut 5 bases from V and 1 base from J, with 14 bases between. The CDR3 sequence: CAWATGTGNTEAFF. The CDR3 DNA follows: TGTGCCTGGGCTACAGGGACGGGGAACACTGAAGCTTTCTTT.

The chain is built from TRBV19 and TRBJ2-1; no clear D gene. The CDR3 consists of 15 residues. CDR1 is LNHDA, CDR2 SQIVND, per germline (reference sequence). V was cut by 5 bases and J by 2 bases, with 13 bases left in between. The CDR3 DNA follows: TGTGCCAGTAGTCTCTCTGGCGGCACCTACAATGAGCAGTTCTTC. It codes for CASSLSGGTYNEQFF. Together with reference TRBV19 and TRBJ2-1, the CDR3 gives the full variable domain: DGGITQSPKYLFRKEGQNVTLSCEQNLNHDAMYWYRQDPGQGLRLIYYSQIVNDFQKGDIAEGYSVSREKKESFPLTVTSAQKNPTAFYLCASSLSGGTYNEQFFGPGTRLTVL.

This clone has only one observation. The V and J genes are TRBV7-8 and TRBJ2-7; D is unresolved. Trimming took off 0 bases at V and 0 bases at J, with 18 bases between the two ends. This CDR3 is built from 18 residues. In germline, CDR1 is SGHVS, CDR2 FQNEAQ. CDR3 in DNA: TGTGCCAGCAGCTTAGCGTGGGCTGCGCCCATCAACTCCTACGAGCAGTACTTC. Its translation is CASSLAWAAPINSYEQYF.

This chain uses TRBV5-6 with TRBJ2-1, with D perhaps matching TRBD1 (6 bases). CDR3 size: 13 residues. Trimming removed 5 bases at V and 4 bases at J, with 10 bases between. Germline CDR1 reads SGHDT; CDR2 reads YYEEEE. CDR3 in amino acids: CASRPDSYNEQFF. DNA of the CDR3: TGTGCCAGCAGACCGGACAGTTACAATGAGCAGTTCTTC.

V is TRBV27 and J is TRBJ1-2; D not certain. Trimming removed 3 bases at V and 6 bases at J, with 14 bases between. The CDR3 extends over 14 amino acids. Germline CDR1 reads MNHEY; CDR2 reads SMNVEV (reference sequence). CDR3: CASSFSGETDGYTF. DNA of the CDR3: TGTGCCAGCAGTTTTAGTGGAGAGACGGATGGCTACACCTTC.

The rearrangement links TRBV10-3 to TRBJ2-1, with 9 bases matching TRBD1. Germline CDR1 is ENHRY and CDR2 is SYGVKD. CDR3 length equals 15 residues. With 2 bases clipped from V and 8 bases from J, the junction kept 7 bases outside the gene matches. CDR3 nucleotide sequence: TGTGCCATCAGTGAGCCAGGACAGGGGAGGGATGAGCAGTTCTTC. It translates to CAISEPGQGRDEQFF.

This chain connects TRBV4-2 to TRBJ2-1; 8 bases agree with TRBD2. V shed 4 bases and J 7 bases; nucleotides not matched to a gene: 0. The CDR3 spans 12 residues. Germline CDR1 reads LGHNA; CDR2 reads YNFKEQ. The CDR3 nucleotides read TGTGCCAGCAGCCCTAGCGGGAATGAGCAGTTCTTC. Residues: CASSPSGNEQFF.

The chain has TRBV6-5 and TRBJ1-2; 7 bases fit TRBD1. V lost 6 bases, J lost 1 base, and 8 bases stayed unmatched. CDR1 and CDR2 from the germline V gene are MNHEY and SVGAGI. There are 15 residues in the CDR3. The CDR3 protein is CASSYGTAFNYGYTF. The CDR3 nucleotides read TGTGCCAGCAGCTATGGGACAGCTTTTAACTATGGCTACACCTTC.

The chain joins TRBV10-1 to TRBJ2-1; 9 nucleotides align to TRBD1. There are 19 residues in the CDR3. Trimming took 0 bases from V and 2 from J; bases not matched to a gene: 11. In germline, CDR1 is WNHNN, CDR2 SYGVQD (reference sequence). This chain's CDR3 is CASSESMGGTGSTYNEQFF. The DNA for the CDR3 is TGCGCCAGCAGTGAGTCGATGGGGGGGACAGGGAGCACCTACAATGAGCAGTTCTTC.

V is TRBV27 and J is TRBJ2-3; the match to TRBD2 covers 9 bases. Per germline, CDR1 MNHEY and CDR2 SMNVEV (reference sequence). The ends lost 6 bases at V and 5 bases at J; junction bases unmatched: 9. The CDR3 covers 15 residues. The CDR3 here is CASSLVAGAQDTQYF. CDR3 nucleotide sequence: TGTGCCAGCAGCCTCGTAGCGGGAGCACAAGATACGCAGTATTTT.

The chain carries TRBV6-1 and TRBJ2-7, with TRBD2 as a possible D gene (5 bases). CDR3 size: 16 residues. Germline loops: CDR1 MNHNS, CDR2 SASEGT. V lost 2 bases and J lost 4, with 18 bases in between. In nucleotides, the CDR3 is TGTGCCAGCAGTGAATTACTAGGTGGCAGTTTTTACGAGCAGTACTTC. Its translation: CASSELLGGSFYEQYF.

V is TRBV30 and J is TRBJ2-1, with TRBD2 matching over 9 bases. The CDR3 consists of 17 residues. V trimming: 1 base; J trimming: 0 bases; junction bases outside the gene matches: 7. Germline assignment: CDR1 GTSNPN and CDR2 SVGIG (reference sequence). CDR3 sequence (DNA): TGTGCCTGGAGTGGATTAGCGGGAGCGAGCTCCTACAATGAGCAGTTCTTC. This encodes CAWSGLAGASSYNEQFF.

The chain combines TRBV28 with TRBJ2-7, with 8 bases that match TRBD1. The CDR3 has 13 residues. Looked up from germline, CDR1 is MDHEN and CDR2 is SYDVKM. V lost 6 bases and J lost 5; bases outside the gene matches: 6. CDR3 protein: CASSLGQGDEQYF. The CDR3 DNA is TGTGCCAGCAGCCTCGGACAGGGAGACGAGCAGTACTTC.